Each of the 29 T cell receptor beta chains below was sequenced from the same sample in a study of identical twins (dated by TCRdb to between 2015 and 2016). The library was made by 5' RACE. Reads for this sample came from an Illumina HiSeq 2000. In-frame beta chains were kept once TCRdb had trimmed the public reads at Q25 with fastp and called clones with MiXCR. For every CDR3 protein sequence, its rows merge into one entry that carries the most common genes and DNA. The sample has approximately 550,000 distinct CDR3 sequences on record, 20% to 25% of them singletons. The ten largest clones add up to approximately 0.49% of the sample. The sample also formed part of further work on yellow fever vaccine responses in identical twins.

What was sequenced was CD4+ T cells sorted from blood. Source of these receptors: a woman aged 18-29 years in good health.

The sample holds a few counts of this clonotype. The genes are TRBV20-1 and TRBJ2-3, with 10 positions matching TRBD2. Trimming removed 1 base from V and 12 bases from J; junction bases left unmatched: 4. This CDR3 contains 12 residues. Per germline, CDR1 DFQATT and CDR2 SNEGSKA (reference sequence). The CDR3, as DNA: TGCAGTGCTAGAGTAGCGGGAGGATATCAGTATTTT. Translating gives CSARVAGGYQYF.

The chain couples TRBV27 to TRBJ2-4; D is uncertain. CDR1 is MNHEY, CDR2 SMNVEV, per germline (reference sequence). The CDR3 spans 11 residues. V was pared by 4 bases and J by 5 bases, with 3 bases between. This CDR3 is CASSSENIQYF. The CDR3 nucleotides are TGTGCCAGCAGTTCCGAAAACATTCAGTACTTC.

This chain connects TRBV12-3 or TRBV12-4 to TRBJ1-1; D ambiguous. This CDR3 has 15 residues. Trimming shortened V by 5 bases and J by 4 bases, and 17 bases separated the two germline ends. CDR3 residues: CASSTRERPSTEAFF. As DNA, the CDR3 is TGTGCCAGCAGTACCCGGGAGAGGCCTAGCACTGAAGCTTTCTTT.

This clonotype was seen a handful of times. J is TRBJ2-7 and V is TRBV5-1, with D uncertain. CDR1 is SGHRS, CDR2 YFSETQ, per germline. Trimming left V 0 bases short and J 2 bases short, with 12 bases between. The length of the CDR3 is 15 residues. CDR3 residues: CASSLGGLETYEQYF. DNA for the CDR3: TGCGCCAGCAGCTTGGGCGGTTTAGAGACCTACGAGCAGTACTTC.

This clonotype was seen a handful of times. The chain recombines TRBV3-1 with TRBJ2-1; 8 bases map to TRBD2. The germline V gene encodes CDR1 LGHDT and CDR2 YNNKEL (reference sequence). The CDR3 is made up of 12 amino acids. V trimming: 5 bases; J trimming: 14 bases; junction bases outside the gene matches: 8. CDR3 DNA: TGTGCCAGCAGCGGGGTCCGGGGGGGGGAGTTCTTC. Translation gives CASSGVRGGEFF.

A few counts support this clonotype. CDR3: CASSPRLAGGPQTQYF. The CDR3 coding sequence is TGTGCCAGCAGCCCCAGACTAGCGGGGGGGCCGCAGACCCAGTACTTC. The chain recombines TRBV11-2 with TRBJ2-5, with 14 bases that match TRBD2. Per germline, CDR1 SGHAT and CDR2 FQNNGV. Trimming cost V 5 bases and J 6 bases; bases outside gene matches: 8. CDR3 length: 16 amino acids. The variable domain in full, completed from reference TRBV11-2 and TRBJ2-5, reads EAGVAQSPRYKIIEKRQSVAFWCNPISGHATLYWYQQILGQGPKLLIQFQNNGVVDDSQLPKDRFSAERLKGVDSTLKIQPAKLEDSAVYLCASSPRLAGGPQTQYFGPGTRLLVL.

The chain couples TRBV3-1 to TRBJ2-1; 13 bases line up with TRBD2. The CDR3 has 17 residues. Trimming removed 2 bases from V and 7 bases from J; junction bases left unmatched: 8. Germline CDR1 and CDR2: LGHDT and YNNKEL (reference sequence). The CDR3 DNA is TGTGCCAGCAGCCAAACTAGCGGGAGGGCATTTTTGAATGAGCAGTTCTTC. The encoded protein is CASSQTSGRAFLNEQFF.

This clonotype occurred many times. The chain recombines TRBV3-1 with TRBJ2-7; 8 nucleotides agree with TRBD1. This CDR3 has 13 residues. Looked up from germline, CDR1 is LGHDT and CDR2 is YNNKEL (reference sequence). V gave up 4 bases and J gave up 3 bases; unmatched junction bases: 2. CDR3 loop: CASSPGQGYEQYV. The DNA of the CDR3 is TGTGCCAGCAGCCCCGGACAGGGCTACGAGCAGTACGTC.

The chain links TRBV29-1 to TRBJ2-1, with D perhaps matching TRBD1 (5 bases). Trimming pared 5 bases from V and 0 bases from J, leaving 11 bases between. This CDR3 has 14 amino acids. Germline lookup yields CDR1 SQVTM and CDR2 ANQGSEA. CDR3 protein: CSVRQPPSYNEQFF. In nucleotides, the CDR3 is TGCAGCGTTAGACAGCCACCCTCCTACAATGAGCAGTTCTTC.

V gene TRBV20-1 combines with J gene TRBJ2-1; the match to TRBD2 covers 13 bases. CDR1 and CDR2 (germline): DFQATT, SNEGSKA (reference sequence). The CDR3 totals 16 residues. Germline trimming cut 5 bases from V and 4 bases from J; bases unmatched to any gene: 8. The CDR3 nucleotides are TGCAGTGCTCCTGGACTAGCGGGAGTCTTGTACAATGAGCAGTTCTTC. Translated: CSAPGLAGVLYNEQFF.

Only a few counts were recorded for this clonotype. The CDR3 sequence is CASSPGRVLAQYF. The DNA for the CDR3 is TGTGCCAGCAGCCCGGGACGGGTCCTTGCGCAGTATTTT. The gene calls are TRBV11-2 and TRBJ2-3; D is perhaps TRBD1 or TRBD2 (5 bases each). V lost 5 bases, J lost 10 bases, and 16 bases lay in between. Germline V CDR1 and CDR2: SGHAT, FQNNGV. The CDR3 is 13 residues long.

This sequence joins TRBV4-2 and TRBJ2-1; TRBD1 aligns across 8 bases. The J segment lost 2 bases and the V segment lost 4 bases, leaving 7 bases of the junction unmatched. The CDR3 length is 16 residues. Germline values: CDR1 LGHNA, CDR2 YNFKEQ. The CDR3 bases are TGTGCCAGCAGCCGGGGGAACAGGGGGGCCTACAATGAGCAGTTCTTC. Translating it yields CASSRGNRGAYNEQFF.

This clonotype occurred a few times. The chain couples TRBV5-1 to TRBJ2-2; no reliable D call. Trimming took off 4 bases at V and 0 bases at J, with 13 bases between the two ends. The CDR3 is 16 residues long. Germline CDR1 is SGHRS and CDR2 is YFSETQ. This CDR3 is CASSHIVLSNTGELFF. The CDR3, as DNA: TGCGCCAGCAGCCATATCGTATTGTCGAACACCGGGGAGCTGTTTTTT.

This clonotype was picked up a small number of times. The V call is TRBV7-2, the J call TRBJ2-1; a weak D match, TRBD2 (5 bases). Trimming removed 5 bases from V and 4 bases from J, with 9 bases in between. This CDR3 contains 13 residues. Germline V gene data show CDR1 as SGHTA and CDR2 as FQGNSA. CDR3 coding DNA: TGTGCCAGCAGCGGATGGACTTACAATGAGCAGTTCTTC. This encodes CASSGWTYNEQFF.

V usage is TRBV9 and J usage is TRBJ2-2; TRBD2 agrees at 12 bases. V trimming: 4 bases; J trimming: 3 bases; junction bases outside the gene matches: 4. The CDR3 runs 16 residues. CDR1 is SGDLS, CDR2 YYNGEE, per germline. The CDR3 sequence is CASSHGLAGYTGELFF. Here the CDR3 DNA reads TGTGCCAGCAGCCACGGACTAGCGGGATACACCGGGGAGCTGTTTTTT.

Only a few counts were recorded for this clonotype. CDR3 coding DNA: TGCGCCAGCAGCTGGGACGGTGATAGCAATCAGCCCCAGCATTTT. Amino acid sequence: CASSWDGDSNQPQHF. J is TRBJ1-5 and V is TRBV5-1; tentative D call: TRBD1 (5 bases). The CDR3 covers 15 residues. The germline V gene encodes CDR1 SGHRS and CDR2 YFSETQ. V dropped 3 bases and J dropped 0 bases, with 10 bases sitting between them.

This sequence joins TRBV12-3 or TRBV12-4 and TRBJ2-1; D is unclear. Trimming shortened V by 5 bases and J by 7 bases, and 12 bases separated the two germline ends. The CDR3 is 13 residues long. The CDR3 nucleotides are TGTGCCAGCAGTACCTCCGTAGCTAATGAGCAGTTCTTC. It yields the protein CASSTSVANEQFF.

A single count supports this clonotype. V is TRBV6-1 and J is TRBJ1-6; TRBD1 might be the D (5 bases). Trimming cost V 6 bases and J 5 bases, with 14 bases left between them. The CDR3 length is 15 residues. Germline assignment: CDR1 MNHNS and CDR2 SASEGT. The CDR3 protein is CASRPAQGNNSPLHF. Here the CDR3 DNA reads TGTGCCAGCAGGCCTGCTCAGGGAAATAATTCACCCCTCCACTTT.

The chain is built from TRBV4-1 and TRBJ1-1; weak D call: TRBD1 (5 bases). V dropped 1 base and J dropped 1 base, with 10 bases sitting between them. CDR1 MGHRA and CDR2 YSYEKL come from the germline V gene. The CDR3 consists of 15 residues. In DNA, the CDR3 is TGCGCCAGCAGCCAAGGTAGGGGCGCGAACACTGAAGCTTTCTTT. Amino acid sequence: CASSQGRGANTEAFF.

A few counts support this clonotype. The CDR3 nucleotides are TGCAGTGCTAGTGGGGACAGGACTGAAAAACTGTTTTTT. Translation gives CSASGDRTEKLFF. The genes are TRBV20-1 and TRBJ1-4; 8 bases align to TRBD1. V shed 3 bases and J 7 bases; nucleotides not matched to a gene: 4. Germline assignment: CDR1 DFQATT and CDR2 SNEGSKA (reference sequence). This CDR3 comprises 13 residues.

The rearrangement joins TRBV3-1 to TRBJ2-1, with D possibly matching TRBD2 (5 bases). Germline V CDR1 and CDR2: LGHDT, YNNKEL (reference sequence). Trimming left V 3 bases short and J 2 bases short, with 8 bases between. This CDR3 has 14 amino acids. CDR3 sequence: CASSHGLTYNEQFF. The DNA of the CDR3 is TGTGCCAGCAGCCACGGACTTACCTACAATGAGCAGTTCTTC.

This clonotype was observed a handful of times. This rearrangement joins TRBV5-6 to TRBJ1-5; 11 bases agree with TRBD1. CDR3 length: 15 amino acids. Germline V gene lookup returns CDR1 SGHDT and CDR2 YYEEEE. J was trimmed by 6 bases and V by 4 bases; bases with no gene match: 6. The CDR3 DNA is TGTGCCAGCAGCAACTCAGGGACAGGGGGTCAGCCCCAGCATTTT. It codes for CASSNSGTGGQPQHF.

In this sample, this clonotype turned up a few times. CDR3 coding DNA: TGCAGTGCTAGAGATATTGAGGGGCCGGGCTACGAGCAGTACTTC. Residues: CSARDIEGPGYEQYF. The chain is built from TRBV20-1 and TRBJ2-7; D tentatively fits TRBD1 or TRBD2 (5 bases each). CDR1 and CDR2 (germline): DFQATT, SNEGSKA (reference sequence). V lost 0 bases and J lost 3, with 15 bases in between. The CDR3 length is 15 residues.

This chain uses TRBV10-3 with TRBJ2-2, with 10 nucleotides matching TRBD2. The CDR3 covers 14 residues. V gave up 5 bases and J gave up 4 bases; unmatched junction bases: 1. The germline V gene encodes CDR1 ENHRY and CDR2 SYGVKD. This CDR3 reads CAISRTSGTGELFF. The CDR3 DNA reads TGTGCCATCAGTAGGACTAGCGGCACCGGGGAGCTGTTTTTT.

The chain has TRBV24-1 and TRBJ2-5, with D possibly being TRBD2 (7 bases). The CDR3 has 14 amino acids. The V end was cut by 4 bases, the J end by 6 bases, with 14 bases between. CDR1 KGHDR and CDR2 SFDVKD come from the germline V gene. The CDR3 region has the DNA TGTGCCACCAGTGACTCACAGGGAGGGCAGACCCAGTACTTC. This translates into CATSDSQGGQTQYF.

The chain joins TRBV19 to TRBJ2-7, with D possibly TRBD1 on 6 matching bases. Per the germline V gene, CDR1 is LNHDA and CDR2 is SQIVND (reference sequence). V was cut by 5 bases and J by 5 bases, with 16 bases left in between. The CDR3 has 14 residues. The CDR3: CASSHRVGKNEQYF. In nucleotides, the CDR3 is TGTGCCAGTAGTCACAGGGTTGGGAAGAACGAGCAGTACTTC.

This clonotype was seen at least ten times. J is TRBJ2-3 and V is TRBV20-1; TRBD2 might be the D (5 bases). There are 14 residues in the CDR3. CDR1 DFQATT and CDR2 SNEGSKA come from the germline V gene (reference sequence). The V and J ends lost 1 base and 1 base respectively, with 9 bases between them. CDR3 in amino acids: CSARVGSGTDTQYF. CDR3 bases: TGCAGTGCTAGAGTTGGTAGCGGCACAGATACGCAGTATTTT.

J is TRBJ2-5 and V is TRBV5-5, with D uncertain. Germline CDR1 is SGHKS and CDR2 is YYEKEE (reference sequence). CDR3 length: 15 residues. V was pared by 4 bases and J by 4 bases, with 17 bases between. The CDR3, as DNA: TGTGCCAGCAGCCACCGCGTGGGCCCACGAGAGACCCAGTACTTC. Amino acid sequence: CASSHRVGPRETQYF.

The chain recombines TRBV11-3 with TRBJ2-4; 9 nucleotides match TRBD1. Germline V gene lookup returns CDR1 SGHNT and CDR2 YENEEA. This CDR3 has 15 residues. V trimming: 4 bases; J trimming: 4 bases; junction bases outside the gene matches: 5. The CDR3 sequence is CASSSPGTGKNIQYF. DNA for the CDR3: TGTGCCAGCAGCTCGCCAGGGACAGGGAAAAACATTCAGTACTTC.